This T cell receptor beta chain was found in a study of blood T cell repertoires in COVID-19. The age range of participants was about 18 to 90 years, with residence in about two dozen US areas. This CDR3 is 15 amino acids long. The V end was cut by 5 bases, the J end by 0 bases, with 12 bases between. CDR1 and CDR2 (germline): LGHNT, FRNRAP. Original processing methods: Reference gene primer amplification gave estimated nucleated cell counts. TCRdb's copy holds only in-frame clones and misses some; the assay was immunoSEQ multiplex PCR. Clonal size and the V and J genes are those of that table, whereas D and trimming came from the DNA. The table shows 370,000 or so clones, with approximately 87% occurring only once.

The chain is built from TRBV12-5 and TRBJ2-3; D is possibly TRBD2 (6 bases). The source material was PBMCs or T cells enriched from blood (not recorded which). The TCR comes from a man under 40 who had recovered from COVID-19. The CDR3 DNA is TGTGCTAGTGGTCTCGGACTACTTAGCACAGATACGCAGTATTTT. It yields the protein CASGLGLLSTDTQYF.